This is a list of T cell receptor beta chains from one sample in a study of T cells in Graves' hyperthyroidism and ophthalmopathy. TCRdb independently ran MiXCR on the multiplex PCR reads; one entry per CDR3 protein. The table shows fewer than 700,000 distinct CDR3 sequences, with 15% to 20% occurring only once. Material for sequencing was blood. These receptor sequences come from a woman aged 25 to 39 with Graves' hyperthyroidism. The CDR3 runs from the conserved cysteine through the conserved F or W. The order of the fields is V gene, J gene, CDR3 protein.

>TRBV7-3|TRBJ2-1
CASSQQGQGYSNGQFF
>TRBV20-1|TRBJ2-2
CSARPSGVGVGTGELFF
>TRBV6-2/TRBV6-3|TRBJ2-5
CASSYVGFVRVYF
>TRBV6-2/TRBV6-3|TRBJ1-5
CASSYSKGQGMTQPQHF
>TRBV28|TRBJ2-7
CASTRGGSRAYEQYF
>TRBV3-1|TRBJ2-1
CASSPIRQQYYNEQFF
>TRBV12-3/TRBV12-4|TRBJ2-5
CASSGLAGGRETQYF
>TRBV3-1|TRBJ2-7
CASSQVTGTKDEQYF
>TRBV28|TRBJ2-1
CASSGLAGGKLSYNEQFF
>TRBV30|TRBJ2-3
CAWSAATGTGTDTQYF
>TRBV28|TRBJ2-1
CASSFPGAELNEQFF
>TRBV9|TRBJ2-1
CASSVGGPQFF
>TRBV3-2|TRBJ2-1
CASSQPPACLAGSYNAQFF
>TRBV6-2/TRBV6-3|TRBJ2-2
CASSRGTAGELFF
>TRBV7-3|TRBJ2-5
CASSAPGETQYF
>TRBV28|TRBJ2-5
CASSLLPQTGDEQETQYF
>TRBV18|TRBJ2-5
CASSPGLAETQYF
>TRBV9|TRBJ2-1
CASSVRAGVEVNEQFF
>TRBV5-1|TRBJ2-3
CASSPSPLAGVDTQYF
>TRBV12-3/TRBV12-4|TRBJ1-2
CASSLPMVYGYTF
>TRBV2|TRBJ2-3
CASSLNRDRGTDTQYF
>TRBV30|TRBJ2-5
CAWSRNSWETQYF
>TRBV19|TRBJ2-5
CASSIGGHRETQYF
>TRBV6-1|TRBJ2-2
CASRQNANTGELFF
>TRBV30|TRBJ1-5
CAWTLAGLGQPQHF
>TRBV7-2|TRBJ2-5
CASSLANGVGETQYF
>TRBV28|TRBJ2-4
CASSLSAKNIQYF
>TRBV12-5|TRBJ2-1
CASGLLQVQTYNEQFF
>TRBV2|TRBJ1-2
CASSPPTDRAYGYTF
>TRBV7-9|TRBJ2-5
CASSYRYRDRGPGQETQYF
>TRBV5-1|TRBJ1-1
CASSLAPRGGWNTEAFF
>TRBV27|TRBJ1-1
CASSAHGGGTEAFF
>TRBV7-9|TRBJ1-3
CASSSIPSSGNTIYF
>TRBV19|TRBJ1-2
CASSILDRGYGYTF
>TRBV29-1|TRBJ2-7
CSVERGREQYF
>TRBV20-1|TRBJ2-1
CSVGGLAKGRGEQFF
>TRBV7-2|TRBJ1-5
CASSLLGRVVGQPQHF
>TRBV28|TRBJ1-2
CANSPQRAGSSYGYTF
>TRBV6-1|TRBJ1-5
CASSTTLGQPQHF
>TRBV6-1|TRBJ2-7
CASSVIAGTRYEQYF
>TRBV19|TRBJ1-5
CASSTGTVNQPQHF
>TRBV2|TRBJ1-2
CAIPGQKINGYTF
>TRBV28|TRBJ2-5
CASSRGTRGRYVSQYF
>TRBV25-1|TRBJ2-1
CASSEDSGSGSYNEQFF
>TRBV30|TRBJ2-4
CAWSALRDPIVAKNIQYF
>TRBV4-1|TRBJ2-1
CASSQRYSRSENEQFF
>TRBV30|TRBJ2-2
CAWSEIRSGELFF
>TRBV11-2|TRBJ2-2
CASSHIGGELFF
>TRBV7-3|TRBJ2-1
CASSPNPEFSSYNEQFF
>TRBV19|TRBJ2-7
CASRLGGEQYF
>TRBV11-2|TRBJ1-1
CASSLVRTGMALYYPNTEAFF
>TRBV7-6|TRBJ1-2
CASSFYAPGQGAQGYTF